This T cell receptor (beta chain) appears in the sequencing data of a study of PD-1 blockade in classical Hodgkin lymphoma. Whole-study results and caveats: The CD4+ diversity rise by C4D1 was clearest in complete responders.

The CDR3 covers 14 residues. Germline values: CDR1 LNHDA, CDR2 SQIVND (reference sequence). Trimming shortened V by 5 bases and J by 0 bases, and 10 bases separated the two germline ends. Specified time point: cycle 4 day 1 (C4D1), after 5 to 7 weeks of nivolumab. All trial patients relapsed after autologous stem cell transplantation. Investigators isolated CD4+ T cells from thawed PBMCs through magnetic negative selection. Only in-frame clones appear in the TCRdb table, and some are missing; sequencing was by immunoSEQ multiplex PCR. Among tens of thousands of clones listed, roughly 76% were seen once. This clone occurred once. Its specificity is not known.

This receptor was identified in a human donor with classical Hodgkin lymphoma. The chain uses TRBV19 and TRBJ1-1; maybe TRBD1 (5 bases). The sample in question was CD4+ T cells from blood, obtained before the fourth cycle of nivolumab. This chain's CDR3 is CASSGRVMNTEAFF. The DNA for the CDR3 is TGTGCCAGTAGTGGCAGGGTTATGAACACTGAAGCTTTCTTT.